What follows are 26 T cell receptor beta chains derived from one specimen sequenced in a study of cytomegalovirus exposure and HLA in healthy donors. The PCR contained 60 Vbeta and 13 Jbeta primers. Repertoires were generated with immunoSEQ multiplex PCR, while TCRdb's copy carries only in-frame clones and drops some. In the table there are roughly 110,000 clones, 73% of which are singletons. The material sequenced was PBMCs. The source is a man aged 25 to 40 in good health and CMV-seronegative.

The chain combines TRBV5-1 with TRBJ1-1, with TRBD1 matching over 8 bases. Trimming cost V 4 bases and J 5 bases; bases outside gene matches: 10. The CDR3 length is 15 residues. Germline V CDR1 and CDR2: SGHRS, YFSETQ. The CDR3 sequence: CASSPGRGRGTEAFF. The CDR3 DNA sequence: TGCGCCAGCAGCCCGGGCAGGGGGCGAGGAACTGAAGCTTTCTTT.

CDR3 nucleotides: TGTGCCAGCAGGACAGACAGGGGGTTTTCGGTGGAGCAGTACTTC. Translating it yields CASRTDRGFSVEQYF. The chain employs TRBV6-6 and TRBJ2-7; 9 bases line up with TRBD1. Germline V CDR1 and CDR2: MNHNY, SVGAGI (reference sequence). This CDR3 spans 15 amino acids. The trim removed 6 bases at V and 7 bases at J, leaving 13 bases unmatched.

The chain joins TRBV29-1 to TRBJ1-1, with a possible D match to TRBD1 (6 bases). The CDR3 has 12 residues. Germline loops: CDR1 SQVTM, CDR2 ANQGSEA. V lost 3 bases to trimming and J lost 1 base, with 6 bases between them. CDR3 protein: CSVEDRNTEAFF. The CDR3 coding sequence is TGCAGCGTTGAGGACAGGAACACTGAAGCTTTCTTT.

This rearrangement joins TRBV5-1 to TRBJ2-2; tentative D call: TRBD2 (6 bases). The CDR3 has 14 amino acids. Trimming shortened V by 8 bases and J by 5 bases, and 16 bases separated the two germline ends. Germline V gives CDR1 SGHRS, CDR2 YFSETQ. The DNA for the CDR3 is TGCGCCAGTTTGTCGGGAGCAGGTACCGGGGAGCTGTTTTTT. It codes for CASLSGAGTGELFF.

V gene TRBV2 combines with J gene TRBJ2-1, with TRBD2 identical over 8 bases. The length of the CDR3 is 15 residues. V lost 0 bases and J lost 5; bases outside the gene matches: 3. The V gene's germline CDR1 is SNHLY and CDR2 FYNNEI. CDR3 sequence reads: CASSEAGLGDNEQFF. CDR3 DNA sequence: TGTGCCAGCAGTGAAGCGGGACTAGGGGACAATGAGCAGTTCTTC.

The chain recombines TRBV7-9 with TRBJ2-3, with 9 bases identical to TRBD2. Germline V gene lookup returns CDR1 SEHNR and CDR2 FQNEAQ (reference sequence). The CDR3 runs 16 residues. V lost 3 bases to trimming and J lost 4 bases; unmatched junction nucleotides: 8. CDR3 bases: TGTGCCAGCAGCTTCCCCGGCGGGAGGGAGCCAGATACGCAGTATTTT. It codes for CASSFPGGREPDTQYF.

The V call is TRBV27, the J call TRBJ2-1; maybe TRBD1 (5 bases). Germline CDR1 reads MNHEY; CDR2 reads SMNVEV (reference sequence). This CDR3 spans 15 amino acids. The V end was cut by 7 bases, the J end by 0 bases, with 13 bases between. CDR3 sequence (DNA): TGTGCCAGCAAGGGGATGGAAAGCTCCTACAATGAGCAGTTCTTC. Translation: CASKGMESSYNEQFF.

The CDR3 here is CASSTAQYGQGTNEKLFF. DNA of the CDR3: TGTGCCAGTAGTACTGCCCAATACGGACAGGGAACTAATGAAAAACTGTTTTTT. The chain joins TRBV19 to TRBJ1-4, with TRBD1 identical over 8 bases. The CDR3 has 18 amino acids. Germline-derived CDR1 and CDR2 are LNHDA and SQIVND (reference sequence). The trim removed 4 bases at V and 1 base at J, leaving 11 bases unmatched.

The chain uses TRBV5-1 and TRBJ1-1; tentatively, D is TRBD1 (6 bases). With 0 bases removed from V and 4 bases from J, the gap between germline ends came to 10 bases. The CDR3 runs 14 residues. Germline V CDR1 and CDR2: SGHRS, YFSETQ. CDR3: CASSLEQGRTEAFF. For the CDR3, the DNA is TGCGCCAGCAGCTTGGAACAGGGTCGCACTGAAGCTTTCTTT.

This sequence joins TRBV13 and TRBJ1-1; 7 bases agree with TRBD1. The CDR3 contains 14 residues. CDR1 is PRHDT, CDR2 FYEKMQ, per germline (reference sequence). The junction had 5 bases not matched to a gene; V was cut back by 4 bases and J by 3 bases. CDR3 amino acids: CASSSGTAYTEAFF. CDR3 bases: TGTGCCAGCAGCTCCGGGACAGCATACACTGAAGCTTTCTTT.

The chain employs TRBV10-3 and TRBJ2-1, with TRBD1 matching over 7 bases. Germline trimming cut 6 bases from V and 0 bases from J; bases unmatched to any gene: 5. The length of the CDR3 is 15 residues. Germline V gene sequence: CDR1 ENHRY, CDR2 SYGVKD. The CDR3 is CAIRRQGSSYNEQFF. DNA for the CDR3: TGTGCCATCAGGAGACAGGGCAGCTCCTACAATGAGCAGTTCTTC.

The chain employs TRBV6-5 and TRBJ2-1; D unresolved. CDR3 length: 13 amino acids. Trimming took off 0 bases at V and 3 bases at J, with 3 bases between the two ends. Germline loops: CDR1 MNHEY, CDR2 SVGAGI. CDR3 bases: TGTGCCAGCAGTTACTCGAGCTACAATGAGCAGTTCTTC. Amino acid sequence: CASSYSSYNEQFF.

The V and J genes are TRBV2 and TRBJ2-5; possible D gene TRBD2, 6 bases. This CDR3 contains 14 residues. Trimming stripped 6 bases from V and 5 bases from J, with 16 bases between. From germline, CDR1 is SNHLY and CDR2 FYNNEI. The CDR3 loop is CASRGGLDTETQYF. The DNA for the CDR3 is TGTGCCAGCAGGGGAGGTCTTGATACGGAGACCCAGTACTTC. The whole variable domain, filled in from reference TRBV2 and TRBJ2-5, reads EPEVTQTPSHQVTQMGQEVILRCVPISNHLYFYWYRQILGQKVEFLVSFYNNEISEKSEIFDDQFSVERPDGSNFTLKIRSTKLEDSAMYFCASRGGLDTETQYFGPGTRLLVL.

The sample holds a few counts of this clone. This chain links TRBV6-1 with TRBJ1-5; 9 nucleotides match TRBD1. The CDR3 totals 14 residues. V was pared by 4 bases and J by 6 bases, with 4 bases of the junction left unmatched. In germline, CDR1 is MNHNS, CDR2 SASEGT. The CDR3: CASSATGGGQPQHF. The CDR3 DNA sequence: TGTGCCAGCAGTGCCACAGGGGGCGGTCAGCCCCAGCATTTT.

This chain joins TRBV6-6 and TRBJ2-7; 12 nucleotides line up with TRBD1. Germline loops: CDR1 MNHNY, CDR2 SVGAGI (reference sequence). V dropped 5 bases and J dropped 1; count of bases not matched to a gene: 3. CDR3 length: 15 amino acids. The CDR3 spells CASSGDRGPSYEQYF. Written as DNA, the CDR3 is TGTGCCAGCAGTGGGGACAGGGGGCCGTCCTACGAGCAGTACTTC.

This clone is a singleton in its sample. The chain is built from TRBV7-3 and TRBJ2-2; tentatively, D is TRBD1 (6 bases). With 4 bases removed from V and 5 bases from J, the gap between germline ends came to 11 bases. In germline, CDR1 is SGHTA, CDR2 FQGTGA. CDR3 length equals 14 residues. The DNA for the CDR3 is TGTGCCAGCAGCTCCGGGACAACTACCGGGGAGCTGTTTTTT. Amino acids: CASSSGTTTGELFF.

The chain is built from TRBV6-1 and TRBJ1-2; D unresolved. The V gene lost 1 base and the J gene lost 7 bases, with 7 bases spanning the gap. CDR3 length: 12 amino acids. Germline lookup yields CDR1 MNHNS and CDR2 SASEGT. In DNA form, the CDR3 reads TGTGCCAGCAGTGAAGTGCGGGGTGGCTACACCTTC. Its translation: CASSEVRGGYTF.

The J gene is TRBJ2-5, the V gene TRBV15; D is perhaps TRBD2 (5 bases). The CDR3 sequence is 12 residues long. V shed 10 bases and J shed 4 bases, with 13 bases lying between them. Germline-derived CDR1 and CDR2 are LNHNV and YYDKDF (reference sequence). For the CDR3, the DNA is TGTGCCATTACTAGTAACCTAGAGACCCAGTACTTC. This codes for CAITSNLETQYF.

This chain joins TRBV7-3 and TRBJ2-3; TRBD2 matches 9 bases. This CDR3 comprises 16 residues. The V gene's germline CDR1 is SGHTA and CDR2 FQGTGA. V gave up 4 bases and J gave up 2 bases; unmatched junction bases: 7. CDR3 nucleotides: TGTGCCAGCAGCTCGGGACTAGCAGGTTTCACAGATACGCAGTATTTT. Translation gives CASSSGLAGFTDTQYF.

This rearrangement joins TRBV5-1 to TRBJ1-1, with D possibly being TRBD1 (6 bases). Germline CDR1 reads SGHRS; CDR2 reads YFSETQ. The length of the CDR3 is 16 residues. With 3 bases removed from V and 4 bases from J, the gap between germline ends came to 19 bases. The CDR3 nucleotides read TGCGCCAGCAGCTCAGCCGAACATCAGGGGACCACTGAAGCTTTCTTT. Amino acids: CASSSAEHQGTTEAFF.

In this sample, this clone turned up a few times. The chain uses TRBV25-1 and TRBJ1-1; D ambiguous. The CDR3 loop spans 11 amino acids. Germline V gene data show CDR1 as MGHDK and CDR2 as SYGVNS. With 4 bases removed from V and 4 bases from J, the gap between germline ends came to 4 bases. In DNA, the CDR3 is TGTGCCAGCAGTGGAGCCACTGAAGCTTTCTTT. It yields the protein CASSGATEAFF.

The rearrangement joins TRBV19 to TRBJ1-6; no clear D gene. V was cut by 4 bases and J by 3 bases, with 10 bases left in between. CDR1 is LNHDA and CDR2 is SQIVND in the germline V gene (reference sequence). The CDR3 has 15 residues. The CDR3: CASSTAEGYNSPLHF. DNA for the CDR3: TGTGCCAGTAGTACCGCCGAGGGCTATAATTCACCCCTCCACTTT.

The CDR3 sequence: CASSRTGTGDETQYF. The CDR3 DNA sequence: TGTGCCAGCAGCCGGACCGGGACAGGGGATGAGACCCAGTACTTC. V is TRBV7-8 and J is TRBJ2-5, with 10 bases identical to TRBD1. The CDR3 has 15 amino acids. Trimming removed 5 bases from V and 5 bases from J; junction bases left unmatched: 8. Per the germline V gene, CDR1 is SGHVS and CDR2 is FQNEAQ.

The V call is TRBV6-1, the J call TRBJ2-3, with TRBD1 identical over 8 bases. V lost 8 bases to trimming and J lost 3 bases; unmatched junction nucleotides: 4. The CDR3 runs 13 residues. Germline V gives CDR1 MNHNS, CDR2 SASEGT. The CDR3 here is CASRRQGTDTQYF. Here the CDR3 DNA reads TGTGCCAGCCGAAGACAGGGGACAGATACGCAGTATTTT.

The chain joins TRBV7-3 to TRBJ1-1, with D perhaps TRBD1 (6 bases). The CDR3 has 13 residues. Deletions cut 3 bases from V and 6 bases from J, with 11 bases between. Germline assignment: CDR1 SGHTA and CDR2 FQGTGA. CDR3 loop: CASSLGRGSEAFF. The CDR3 DNA follows: TGTGCCAGCAGCTTGGGAAGGGGGTCTGAAGCTTTCTTT.

This chain uses TRBV30 with TRBJ1-3, with D possibly matching TRBD1 (5 bases). The germline gives CDR1 GTSNPN, CDR2 SVGIG (reference sequence). The CDR3 is 17 residues long. V lost 5 bases, J lost 0 bases, and 20 bases lay in between. This CDR3 is CAWSPFLRGISGNTIYF. In DNA, the CDR3 is TGTGCCTGGTCCCCCTTCCTAAGGGGTATCTCTGGAAACACCATATATTTT. The variable domain in full, completed from reference TRBV30 and TRBJ1-3, reads SQTIHQWPATLVQPVGSPLSLECTVEGTSNPNLYWYRQAAGRGLQLLFYSVGIGQISSEVPQNLSASRPQDRQFILSSKKLLLSDSGFYLCAWSPFLRGISGNTIYFGEGSWLTVV.